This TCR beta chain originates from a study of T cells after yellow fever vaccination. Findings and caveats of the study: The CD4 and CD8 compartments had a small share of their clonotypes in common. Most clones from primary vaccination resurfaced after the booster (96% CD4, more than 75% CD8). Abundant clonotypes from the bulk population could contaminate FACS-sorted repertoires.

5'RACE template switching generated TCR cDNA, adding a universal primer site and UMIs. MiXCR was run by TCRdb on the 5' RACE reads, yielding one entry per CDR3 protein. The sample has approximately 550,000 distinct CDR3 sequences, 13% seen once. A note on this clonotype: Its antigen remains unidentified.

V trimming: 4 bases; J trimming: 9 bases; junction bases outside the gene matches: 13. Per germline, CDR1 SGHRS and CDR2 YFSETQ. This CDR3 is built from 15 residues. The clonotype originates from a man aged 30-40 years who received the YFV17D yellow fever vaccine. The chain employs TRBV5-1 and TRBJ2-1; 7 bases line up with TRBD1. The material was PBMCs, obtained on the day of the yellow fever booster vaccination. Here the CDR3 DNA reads TGCGCCAGCAGCCTATTACGACAGGGTGACTTTGAGCAGTTCTTC. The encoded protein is CASSLLRQGDFEQFF.